These 24 T cell receptor beta chains originate from one sample sequenced in a study of T cell responses to AZD1222 COVID-19 vaccine. Only in-frame clones appear in the TCRdb table, and some are missing; sequencing was by immunoSEQ multiplex PCR. The table shows some 200,000 clones, with 88% occurring only once. The sequences come from peripheral blood, collected 28 days after the second AZD1222 dose. Receptor source: an adult who received the AZD1222 COVID-19 vaccine.

This clone was counted only a few times. The chain couples TRBV7-2 to TRBJ1-4, with 8 positions matching TRBD1. Germline CDR1 and CDR2: SGHTA and FQGNSA. The CDR3 consists of 15 residues. V lost 5 bases to trimming and J lost 0 bases; unmatched junction nucleotides: 2. DNA of the CDR3: TGTGCCAGCAGCAGACAGGGGTCAACTAATGAAAAACTGTTTTTT. This codes for CASSRQGSTNEKLFF.

The chain couples TRBV19 to TRBJ1-5; no firm D call. V was shortened by 0 bases and J by 5 bases, with 11 bases between the two germline ends. This CDR3 spans 15 amino acids. In germline, CDR1 is LNHDA, CDR2 SQIVND (reference sequence). CDR3 nucleotides: TGTGCCAGTAGTATAGATCAGAGGTGGGATCAGCCCCAGCATTTT. The encoded protein is CASSIDQRWDQPQHF.

The chain has TRBV2 and TRBJ2-7, with 13 positions matching TRBD2. V shed 6 bases, J shed 2 bases, and the junction held 4 bases outside the gene matches. CDR3 size: 15 residues. Germline V lookup: CDR1 SNHLY, CDR2 FYNNEI. The chain's CDR3 is CASRAGLAGPYEQYF. CDR3 sequence (DNA): TGTGCCAGCAGGGCGGGACTAGCGGGACCCTACGAGCAGTACTTC.

CDR3 in DNA: TGCGCCAGCAGCCAAGCTTGGGGAGGAGCCAAAAACATTCAGTACTTC. Residues: CASSQAWGGAKNIQYF. The rearrangement links TRBV4-1 to TRBJ2-4; D may be TRBD2 (6 bases). CDR1 MGHRA and CDR2 YSYEKL come from the germline V gene. Trimming stripped 1 base from V and 0 bases from J, with 10 bases between. The CDR3 is 16 amino acids.

The chain is built from TRBV24-1 and TRBJ2-1, with 11 bases that match TRBD2. Germline-derived CDR1 and CDR2 are KGHDR and SFDVKD. J gave up 10 bases and V 5 bases, and 15 bases lay outside the gene matches. The CDR3 consists of 17 residues. The CDR3 bases are TGTGCCACCAGTGGCTGGGGTAGTAGCGGGAGGGCTGGAGAGCAGTTCTTC. As protein: CATSGWGSSGRAGEQFF.

This chain links TRBV28 with TRBJ1-6; the match to TRBD1 covers 9 bases. Germline values: CDR1 MDHEN, CDR2 SYDVKM. V gave up 3 bases and J gave up 8 bases; unmatched junction bases: 5. The CDR3 is made up of 15 amino acids. CDR3: CASSLPGQGDSPLHF. CDR3 coding DNA: TGTGCCAGCAGTTTGCCGGGACAGGGAGATTCACCCCTCCACTTT.

This clone was observed once. V gene TRBV7-8 combines with J gene TRBJ2-7, with a weak D call TRBD1 (5 bases). CDR3 length: 16 residues. Per the germline V gene, CDR1 is SGHVS and CDR2 is FQNEAQ. V lost 5 bases to trimming and J lost 3 bases, with 20 bases between them. The CDR3, as DNA: TGTGCCAGCAGCGTCGACGGTGGGGCTTTTATCTACGAGCAGTACTTC. It codes for CASSVDGGAFIYEQYF.

The chain carries TRBV27 and TRBJ2-3; possible D gene TRBD2, 7 bases. Germline V gene data show CDR1 as MNHEY and CDR2 as SMNVEV (reference sequence). V shed 2 bases and J shed 4 bases, with 13 bases lying between them. The CDR3 sequence is 15 residues long. The DNA of the CDR3 is TGTGCCAGCAGTTTACGAGGGGGGGGCGCAGATACGCAGTATTTT. It is translated as CASSLRGGGADTQYF.

J is TRBJ2-7 and V is TRBV5-1; D is perhaps TRBD1 (6 bases). This CDR3 has 15 residues. V shed 1 base and J shed 6 bases, with 17 bases lying between them. Germline-derived CDR1 and CDR2 are SGHRS and YFSETQ. The CDR3 DNA sequence: TGCGCCAGCAGCTTGTCTTTACAGGAACAGGGCGAGCAGTACTTC. Translating it yields CASSLSLQEQGEQYF.

V gene TRBV5-8 combines with J gene TRBJ2-7, with TRBD1 identical over 7 bases. With V trimmed by 0 bases and J by 4 bases, 7 bases remained unmatched. This CDR3 has 15 residues. In germline, CDR1 is SGHTS, CDR2 YDEGEE. In DNA form, the CDR3 reads TGTGCCAGCAGCTTGGCCCGGGACAGTCGGTACGAGCAGTACTTC. Translation gives CASSLARDSRYEQYF.

This rearrangement joins TRBV19 to TRBJ2-7; weak D call: TRBD1 (5 bases). The V end lost 4 bases, the J end lost 5 bases, and 12 bases lay between the germline ends. The germline V gene encodes CDR1 LNHDA and CDR2 SQIVND (reference sequence). This CDR3 has 13 amino acids. DNA for the CDR3: TGTGCCAGTAGTAGGGCAGGGAACCACGAGCAGTACTTC. Protein: CASSRAGNHEQYF.

This chain links TRBV9 with TRBJ2-1; D perhaps matches TRBD2 (6 bases). This CDR3 comprises 15 residues. V was cut by 0 bases and J by 7 bases, with 14 bases left in between. Germline-derived CDR1 and CDR2 are SGDLS and YYNGEE. CDR3 loop: CASSVGSSEVNEQFF. As DNA, the CDR3 is TGTGCCAGCAGCGTAGGGTCTAGCGAGGTAAATGAGCAGTTCTTC.

The rearrangement links TRBV4-3 to TRBJ1-2; a weak D match, TRBD1 (6 bases). V was pared by 0 bases and J by 8 bases, with 13 bases between. Germline CDR1 and CDR2: LGHNA and YSLEER. This CDR3 region has 14 residues. This CDR3 is CASSQEFGGRGYTF. CDR3 coding DNA: TGCGCCAGCAGCCAAGAATTCGGGGGCAGGGGCTACACCTTC.

The chain couples TRBV15 to TRBJ1-6; unclear D gene. CDR3 size: 12 residues. Germline CDR1 reads LNHNV; CDR2 reads YYDKDF (reference sequence). Between the trimmed V and J ends, which lost 4 bases and 7 bases, there was a span of 5 bases. In DNA form, the CDR3 reads TGTGCCACCAGCAATCTAAATTCACCCCTCCACTTT. It is translated as CATSNLNSPLHF.

Here the CDR3 reads CASSLSGLSRGYEQYF. For the CDR3, the DNA is TGTGCCAGCAGTTTATCGGGGTTGAGTCGAGGCTACGAGCAGTACTTC. The rearrangement uses TRBV27 and TRBJ2-7; D remains unclear. Germline values: CDR1 MNHEY, CDR2 SMNVEV (reference sequence). CDR3 length: 16 amino acids. V was pared by 0 bases and J by 3 bases, with 15 bases between.

Only a few counts were recorded for this clone. Other DNA sequences in the same sample also yield this CDR3. The J gene is TRBJ1-5, the V gene TRBV27; 11 bases align to TRBD1. Germline lookup yields CDR1 MNHEY and CDR2 SMNVEV (reference sequence). With V trimmed by 5 bases and J by 4 bases, 4 bases remained unmatched. The CDR3 runs 15 residues. CDR3 amino acids: CASSLGTGGNQPQHF. CDR3 in DNA: TGTGCCAGCAGTCTGGGGACAGGGGGAAATCAGCCCCAGCATTTT.

The chain employs TRBV3-1 (or the pseudogene TRBV3-2) and TRBJ2-3; 10 bases are a match to TRBD2. CDR3 length: 16 amino acids. The V segment lost 4 bases and the J segment 1 base; nucleotides outside the gene matches: 5. Per germline, CDR1 LGHDT and CDR2 YNNKEL (reference sequence). CDR3 DNA: TGTGCCAGCAGCCGTCGGACTAGCGGTCGCACAGATACGCAGTATTTT. Protein: CASSRRTSGRTDTQYF.

This chain uses TRBV18 with TRBJ2-3; 7 nucleotides match TRBD2. The V gene end was trimmed by 4 bases and the J gene end by 5 bases; junction bases not matched to a gene: 12. This CDR3 comprises 16 residues. The germline gives CDR1 KGHSH, CDR2 LQKENI. CDR3 sequence reads: CASSRPERDGEDTQYF. The CDR3 nucleotides read TGTGCCAGCTCACGACCCGAGCGGGATGGGGAAGATACGCAGTATTTT.

Written as DNA, the CDR3 is TGTGCCAGCAGTGTAGTCCAGGGACGTGGGCTCACAGATACGCAGTATTTT. This gives the protein CASSVVQGRGLTDTQYF. The V call is TRBV6-1, the J call TRBJ2-3; D is tentatively TRBD1 or TRBD2 (5 bases each). In germline, CDR1 is MNHNS, CDR2 SASEGT. V dropped 4 bases and J dropped 2 bases, with 19 bases sitting between them. The CDR3 sequence is 17 residues long.

The V and J genes are TRBV19 and TRBJ2-7; no firm D call. The CDR3 totals 15 residues. CDR1 and CDR2 from the germline V gene are LNHDA and SQIVND (reference sequence). The V and J ends lost 1 base and 3 bases respectively, with 13 bases between them. The CDR3 is CASSIVWQSIYEQYF. The CDR3, as DNA: TGTGCCAGTAGTATAGTTTGGCAGTCGATCTACGAGCAGTACTTC. The full variable domain, its missing parts supplied by reference TRBV19 and TRBJ2-7, is DGGITQSPKYLFRKEGQNVTLSCEQNLNHDAMYWYRQDPGQGLRLIYYSQIVNDFQKGDIAEGYSVSREKKESFPLTVTSAQKNPTAFYLCASSIVWQSIYEQYFGPGTRLTVT.

This chain links TRBV11-2 with TRBJ1-4; 8 nucleotides match TRBD1. Looked up from germline, CDR1 is SGHAT and CDR2 is FQNNGV. The CDR3 spans 15 residues. After removal of 5 bases from V and 6 bases from J, the junction contained 8 bases not matched to a gene. CDR3 DNA sequence: TGTGCCAGCAGCCCAGGACAGGGCGGTGATGAAAAACTGTTTTTT. This codes for CASSPGQGGDEKLFF.

The rearrangement uses TRBV7-9 and TRBJ2-3; 7 nucleotides agree with TRBD1. The V and J ends lost 1 base and 11 bases, in that order; junction bases with no gene match: 3. This CDR3 region has 12 residues. Per the germline V gene, CDR1 is SEHNR and CDR2 is FQNEAQ (reference sequence). CDR3 DNA: TGTGCCAGCAGCTTAGACAGGGGTGGGCAGTATTTT. Its translation: CASSLDRGGQYF.

This chain connects TRBV5-6 to TRBJ1-1; D ambiguous. Germline V lookup: CDR1 SGHDT, CDR2 YYEEEE. The CDR3 covers 13 residues. V dropped 4 bases and J dropped 1 base, with 8 bases sitting between them. The CDR3 here is CASSARANTEAFF. The CDR3, as DNA: TGTGCCAGCAGCGCCCGAGCGAACACTGAAGCTTTCTTT.

J is TRBJ1-1 and V is TRBV7-3, with D unclear. The length of the CDR3 is 11 residues. Trimming removed 5 bases from V and 5 bases from J, with 6 bases in between. The V gene's germline CDR1 is SGHTA and CDR2 FQGTGA. The CDR3 DNA reads as TGTGCCAGCAGCATGGAAACTGAAGCTTTCTTT. Amino acids: CASSMETEAFF.